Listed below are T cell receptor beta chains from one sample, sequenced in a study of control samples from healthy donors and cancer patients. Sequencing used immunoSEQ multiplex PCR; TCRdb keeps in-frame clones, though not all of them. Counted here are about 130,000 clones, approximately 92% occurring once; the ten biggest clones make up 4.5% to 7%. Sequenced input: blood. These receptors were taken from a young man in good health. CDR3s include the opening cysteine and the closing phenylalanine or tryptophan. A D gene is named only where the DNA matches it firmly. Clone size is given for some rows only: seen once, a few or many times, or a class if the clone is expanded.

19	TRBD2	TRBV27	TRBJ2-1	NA	CASSLFSTSGGMGDNEQFF	TGTGCCAGCAGTTTATTCTCGACTAGCGGGGGGATGGGCGACAATGAGCAGTTCTTC
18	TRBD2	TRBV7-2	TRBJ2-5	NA	CASSFLSRAGGRTRGQYF	TGTGCCAGCAGCTTCTTGTCACGGGCGGGGGGCCGGACCAGGGGCCAGTACTTC
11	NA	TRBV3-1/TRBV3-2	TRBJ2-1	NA	CASSTINEQFF	TGTGCCAGCAGCACAATCAATGAGCAGTTCTTC
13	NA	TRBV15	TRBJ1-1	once	CATSRDVGTEAFF	TGTGCCACCAGCAGAGATGTGGGCACTGAAGCTTTCTTT
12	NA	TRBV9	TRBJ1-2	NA	CASSGQNYGYTF	TGTGCCAGCAGCGGACAGAACTATGGCTACACCTTC
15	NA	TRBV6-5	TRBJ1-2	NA	CASSPSDRPFYGYTF	TGTGCCAGCAGCCCCTCAGACAGGCCCTTTTATGGCTACACCTTC
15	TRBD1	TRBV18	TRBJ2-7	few	CASSPGQGGSYEQYF	TGTGCCAGCTCACCGGGACAGGGAGGGTCCTACGAGCAGTACTTC
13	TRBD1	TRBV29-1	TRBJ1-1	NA	CSGRRGGKTEAFF	TGCAGCGGGCGCAGGGGGGGGAAAACTGAAGCTTTCTTT
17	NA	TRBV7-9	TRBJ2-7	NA	CASSRDIGIRGSYEQYF	TGTGCCAGCAGCCGCGACATAGGAATAAGGGGCTCCTACGAGCAGTACTTC
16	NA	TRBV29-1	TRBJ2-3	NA	CSVDPYSLPSTDTQYF	TGCAGCGTGGACCCTTATAGCCTTCCTAGCACAGATACGCAGTATTTT
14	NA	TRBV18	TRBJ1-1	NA	CASSPVSMNTEAFF	TGTGCCAGCTCACCAGTCAGCATGAACACTGAAGCTTTCTTT
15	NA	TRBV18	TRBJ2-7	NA	CASSPPGQPLYEQYF	TGTGCCAGCTCACCACCCGGGCAGCCGCTCTACGAGCAGTACTTC
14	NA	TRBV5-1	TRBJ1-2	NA	CASSLGTGEIGYTF	TGCGCCAGCAGCTTGGGGACTGGCGAAATTGGCTACACCTTC
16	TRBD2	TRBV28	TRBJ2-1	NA	CASSLDIAGNFNEQFF	TGTGCCAGCAGTCTGGATATAGCGGGGAATTTCAATGAGCAGTTCTTC
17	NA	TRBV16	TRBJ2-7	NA	CASSPLKGDNPSYEQYF	TGTGCCAGCAGCCCTCTTAAGGGCGACAACCCCTCCTACGAGCAGTACTTC
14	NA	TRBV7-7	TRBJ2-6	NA	CASSLGVGANVLTF	TGTGCCAGCAGCTTAGGGGTCGGGGCCAACGTCCTGACTTTC
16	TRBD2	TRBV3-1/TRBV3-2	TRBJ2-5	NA	CASSRTGTSGKETQYF	TGTGCCAGCAGCCGAACCGGGACTAGCGGGAAAGAGACCCAGTACTTC
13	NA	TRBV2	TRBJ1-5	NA	CASSLGNNQPQHF	TGTGCCAGCTCTCTGGGAAACAATCAGCCCCAGCATTTT
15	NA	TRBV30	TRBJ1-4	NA	CAWSQSRGWNEKLFF	TGTGCCTGGAGTCAGTCCCGCGGATGGAATGAAAAACTGTTTTTT
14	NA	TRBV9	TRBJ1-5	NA	CASSVAGGNQPQHF	TGTGCCAGCAGCGTCGCCGGGGGAAATCAGCCCCAGCATTTT
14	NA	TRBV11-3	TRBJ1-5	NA	CASSSTTENQPQHF	TGTGCCAGCAGCTCCACCACCGAGAATCAGCCCCAGCATTTT
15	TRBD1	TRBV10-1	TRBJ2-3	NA	CASSDLITGDDTQYF	TGCGCCAGCAGTGACCTCATTACAGGGGATGATACGCAGTATTTT
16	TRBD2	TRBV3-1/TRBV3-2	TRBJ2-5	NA	CASSQVGLAGGETQYF	TGTGCCAGCAGCCAAGTAGGACTAGCGGGGGGAGAGACCCAGTACTTC
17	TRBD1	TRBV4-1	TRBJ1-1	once	CASRRHSLQGGNTEAFF	TGCGCCAGCAGGCGACACTCACTACAGGGGGGAAACACTGAAGCTTTCTTT
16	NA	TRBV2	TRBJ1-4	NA	CASSEGTSATNEKLFF	TGTGCCAGCAGTGAAGGGACATCTGCAACTAATGAAAAACTGTTTTTT
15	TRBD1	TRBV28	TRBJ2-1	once	CASSLLGTGPQEQFF	TGTGCCAGCAGTTTATTAGGGACAGGGCCTCAGGAGCAGTTCTTC
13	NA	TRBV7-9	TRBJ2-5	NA	CASSYIGQETQYF	TGTGCCAGCAGCTATATAGGGCAAGAGACCCAGTACTTC
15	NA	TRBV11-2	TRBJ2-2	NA	CASSPRRLNTGELFF	TGTGCCAGCAGCCCCCGGAGGCTGAACACCGGGGAGCTGTTTTTT
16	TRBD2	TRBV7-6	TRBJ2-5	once	CASSSSGLVQGETQYF	TGTGCCAGCAGCTCCTCAGGACTAGTCCAAGGAGAGACCCAGTACTTC
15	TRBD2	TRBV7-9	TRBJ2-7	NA	CASSPPSSGAYEQYF	TGTGCCAGCAGCCCACCCTCTAGCGGGGCCTACGAGCAGTACTTC
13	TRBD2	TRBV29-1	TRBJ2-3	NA	CSGLAGYTDTQYF	TGCAGCGGTTTAGCGGGGTACACAGATACGCAGTATTTT
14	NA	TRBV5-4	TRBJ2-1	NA	CASSLVADYNEQFF	TGTGCCAGCAGCTTGGTAGCGGACTACAATGAGCAGTTCTTC
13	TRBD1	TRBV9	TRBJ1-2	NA	CASSVETGGGYTF	TGTGCCAGCAGCGTAGAAACAGGGGGAGGCTACACCTTC
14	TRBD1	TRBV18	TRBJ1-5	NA	CASSLTGTDQPQHF	TGTGCCAGCTCACTGACAGGGACCGATCAGCCCCAGCATTTT
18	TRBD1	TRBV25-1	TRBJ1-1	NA	CASSPQTPSRGANTEAFF	TGTGCCAGCAGTCCACAAACCCCCTCCAGGGGGGCGAACACTGAAGCTTTCTTT
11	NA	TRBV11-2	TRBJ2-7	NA	CASSLRYEQYF	TGTGCCAGCAGCTTAAGATACGAGCAGTACTTC
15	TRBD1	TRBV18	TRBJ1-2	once	CASSSRQGLNYGYTF	TGTGCCAGCTCATCACGACAGGGACTCAACTATGGCTACACCTTC
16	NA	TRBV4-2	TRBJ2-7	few	CASSQEAGAAFYEQYF	TGTGCCAGCAGCCAAGAGGCAGGGGCCGCATTCTACGAGCAGTACTTC
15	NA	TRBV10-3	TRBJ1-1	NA	CAISEKERGVTEAFF	TGTGCCATCAGTGAAAAAGAAAGGGGGGTCACTGAAGCTTTCTTT
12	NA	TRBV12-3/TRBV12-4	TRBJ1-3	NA	CASSFDQLTIYF	TGTGCCAGCAGTTTCGACCAGCTCACCATATATTTT
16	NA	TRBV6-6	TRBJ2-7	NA	CASSTDPWRTSYEQYF	TGTGCCAGCAGTACGGACCCGTGGCGCACTTCCTACGAGCAGTACTTC
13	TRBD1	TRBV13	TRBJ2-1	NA	CASSARQGHEQFF	TGTGCCAGCAGCGCCCGACAGGGGCATGAGCAGTTCTTC
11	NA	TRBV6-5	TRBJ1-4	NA	CASSYGEKLFF	TGTGCCAGCAGTTATGGTGAAAAACTGTTTTTT